Listed below are T cell receptor beta chains from one sample, sequenced in a study of blood T cell repertoires in COVID-19. Measured with immunoSEQ multiplex PCR; TCRdb has only the in-frame clones, and not every one. The sample lists roughly 40,000 clones, 70% to 85% seen once, with about 12% in the top ten. Sequencing was performed on peripheral blood. These receptors came from a human donor in a cohort sampled during active COVID-19. The CDR3 runs from the conserved cysteine through the conserved F or W. Each record gives: clone size, V gene, D gene, J gene, CDR3 protein, CDR3 DNA. D genes are given only for firm matches. Where a row states a size, it is once, few, many or the class of an expanded clone; other rows omit it.

-	TRBV15	-	TRBJ1-2	CATSREPPWQTNYGYTF	TGTGCCACCAGCAGAGAGCCGCCCTGGCAAACCAACTATGGCTACACCTTC
-	TRBV5-4	-	TRBJ2-3	CASSAQSPDTQYF	TGTGCCAGCAGCGCGCAAAGTCCAGATACGCAGTATTTT
-	TRBV19	TRBD1	TRBJ2-3	CASSLSGGISTDTQYF	TGTGCCAGTAGTTTGTCAGGGGGTATAAGCACAGATACGCAGTATTTT
-	TRBV3-1/TRBV3-2	TRBD1	TRBJ1-1	CASSQATGRNTEAFF	TGTGCCAGCAGCCAAGCGACAGGGCGGAACACTGAAGCTTTCTTT
medium-sized	TRBV4-1	TRBD1	TRBJ2-3	CASSQEPRGRLGTDTQYF	TGCGCCAGCAGCCAAGAACCGAGGGGGCGCCTGGGGACAGATACGCAGTATTTT
-	TRBV3-1/TRBV3-2	TRBD2	TRBJ2-3	CASRLPSGGIRSTDTQYF	TGTGCCAGCAGACTCCCTAGCGGGGGTATTAGAAGCACAGATACGCAGTATTTT
-	TRBV6-2/TRBV6-3	TRBD2	TRBJ2-7	CASSIGLAGASEQYF	TGTGCCAGCAGCATAGGACTAGCGGGGGCCTCCGAGCAGTACTTC
-	TRBV5-1	TRBD1	TRBJ2-3	CASSLGPLLGTGFTDTQYF	TGCGCCAGCAGCTTGGGGCCCCTTCTAGGGACAGGGTTCACAGATACGCAGTATTTT
-	TRBV7-6	-	TRBJ2-7	CASSLEPQTGGKGEQYF	TGTGCCAGCAGCTTAGAGCCCCAGACAGGTGGGAAGGGTGAGCAGTACTTC
once	TRBV9	-	TRBJ1-6	CASSVVQGGGSPLHF	TGTGCCAGCAGCGTAGTTCAGGGAGGGGGGTCACCCCTCCACTTT
-	TRBV28	-	TRBJ1-1	CASSFSNLNTEAFF	TGTGCCAGCAGTTTTAGTAATCTGAACACTGAAGCTTTCTTT
-	TRBV5-8	TRBD1	TRBJ2-7	CASSPRGMSSYEQYF	TGTGCCAGCAGCCCCAGGGGGATGAGCTCCTACGAGCAGTACTTC
-	TRBV6-5	-	TRBJ1-6	CASRTTDRNNSPLHF	TGTGCCAGCAGAACCACCGACAGAAATAATTCACCCCTCCACTTT
-	TRBV5-4	-	TRBJ1-1	CASSITGNTEAFF	TGTGCCAGCAGCATAACAGGGAACACTGAAGCTTTCTTT
-	TRBV6-5	TRBD2	TRBJ2-4	CASSYRGGPPKNIQYF	TGTGCCAGCAGTTACCGCGGGGGGCCTCCCAAAAACATTCAGTACTTC
-	TRBV4-2	-	TRBJ2-7	CASSQGTGNEQYF	TGTGCCAGCAGCCAAGGAACAGGGAACGAGCAGTACTTC
once	TRBV3-1/TRBV3-2	-	TRBJ1-1	CASSKGTGPEAFF	TGTGCCAGCAGCAAGGGTACAGGGCCTGAAGCTTTCTTT
once	TRBV27	TRBD1	TRBJ1-4	CASSKSLTGGNEKLFF	TGTGCCAGCAGTAAATCTTTGACAGGGGGGAATGAAAAACTGTTTTTT
-	TRBV7-3	TRBD2	TRBJ2-1	CASSLGLAGHNEQFF	TGTGCCAGCAGCTTAGGGCTAGCGGGGCACAATGAGCAGTTCTTC
-	TRBV13	TRBD2	TRBJ2-1	CASSRLAAGNEQFF	TGTGCCAGCAGCAGACTAGCGGCCGGGAATGAGCAGTTCTTC
-	TRBV5-1	TRBD2	TRBJ2-3	CASSLAGGPTDTQYF	TGCGCCAGCAGCTTGGCGGGGGGGCCCACAGATACGCAGTATTTT
-	TRBV27	-	TRBJ1-1	CASSLSTVNGAFF	TGTGCCAGCAGTTTATCCACAGTGAATGGTGCTTTCTTT
-	TRBV6-6	TRBD1	TRBJ2-7	CASSYTGQGVYEQYF	TGTGCCAGCAGTTACACAGGACAGGGGGTCTACGAGCAGTACTTC
-	TRBV30	TRBD1	TRBJ1-3	CAWSRPGTGGGNTIYF	TGTGCCTGGAGTCGGCCCGGGACAGGGGGGGGAAACACCATATATTTT
-	TRBV28	-	TRBJ1-1	CASTLQGRSTEAFF	TGTGCCAGCACCCTACAGGGAAGGAGCACTGAAGCTTTCTTT
once	TRBV30	TRBD1	TRBJ1-1	CAWSVTGLGTEAFF	TGTGCCTGGAGTGTGACAGGGTTGGGGACTGAAGCTTTCTTT
-	TRBV7-9	-	TRBJ1-2	CASSSEGVNYGYTF	TGTGCCAGCAGCTCCGAAGGAGTTAACTATGGCTACACCTTC
-	TRBV7-8	TRBD1	TRBJ1-3	CASSSRQGAMVGNTIYF	TGTGCCAGCAGCTCCAGACAGGGGGCGATGGTTGGAAACACCATATATTTT
once	TRBV6-5	TRBD1	TRBJ1-5	CASRKGQTNQPQHF	TGTGCCAGCAGGAAGGGACAGACCAATCAGCCCCAGCATTTT
-	TRBV2	TRBD1	TRBJ2-5	CASSEVGTGGGETQYF	TGTGCCAGCAGTGAAGTAGGGACAGGGGGAGGAGAGACCCAGTACTTC
-	TRBV14	-	TRBJ1-5	CASSQDLYRAKDQPQHF	TGTGCCAGCAGCCAAGATCTGTACAGGGCGAAAGATCAGCCCCAGCATTTT
-	TRBV14	TRBD1	TRBJ2-3	CASSQDTGGFGTDTQYF	TGTGCCAGCAGCCAAGACACAGGGGGCTTTGGCACAGATACGCAGTATTTT
-	TRBV28	-	TRBJ1-1	CASSYGVNTEAFF	TGTGCCAGCAGTTATGGAGTGAACACTGAAGCTTTCTTT
-	TRBV19	-	TRBJ2-5	CASSTRETQYF	TGTGCCAGTAGTACGAGGGAGACCCAGTACTTC
few	TRBV4-2	TRBD1	TRBJ1-2	CASSLRTGEGANYGYTF	TGTGCCAGCAGCCTACGGACAGGGGAAGGAGCTAACTATGGCTACACCTTC
-	TRBV9	-	TRBJ1-2	CASSVGQDLYGYTF	TGTGCCAGCAGCGTGGGACAAGACCTCTATGGCTACACCTTC
-	TRBV3-1/TRBV3-2	-	TRBJ2-3	CASSLPRQTQYF	TGTGCCAGCAGCCTCCCCCGACAAACGCAGTATTTT
few	TRBV10-3	TRBD1	TRBJ1-2	CAIAGTGEGNGYGYTF	TGTGCCATCGCAGGGACAGGGGAAGGTAATGGGTATGGCTACACCTTC
-	TRBV18	-	TRBJ2-1	CASSSSGFDNEQFF	TGTGCCAGCTCATCCTCGGGGTTCGACAATGAGCAGTTCTTC
-	TRBV6-2/TRBV6-3	-	TRBJ2-1	CASSLRESSYNEQFF	TGTGCCAGCAGTTTGCGGGAAAGCTCCTACAATGAGCAGTTCTTC